Listed below are T cell receptor beta chains from one sample, sequenced in a study of Ad26.COV2.S vaccination and SARS-CoV-2 variants. Sequencing was performed with immunoSEQ multiplex PCR; in TCRdb, only in-frame clones are kept and a portion is missing. The data hold under 150,000 clones, with 86% observed a single time. Material: peripheral blood, obtained after recovery from COVID-19. The receptor set was obtained from a human donor who had recovered from COVID-19. The CDR3 runs from the conserved cysteine through the conserved F or W. Fields, in order: D gene, J gene, V gene, CDR3 length, clone size, CDR3 DNA, CDR3 protein. A D gene is named only where the DNA matches it firmly. The size entry is marked missing in some rows and otherwise reads once, few, many or a size class.

d_call: -; j_call: TRBJ2-3; v_call: TRBV9; cdr3_length: 14; clone_size: -; cdr3_nt: TGTGCCAGCAGCCGAACAGGGACCACAGATACGCAGTATTTT; cdr3_aa: CASSRTGTTDTQYF
d_call: -; j_call: TRBJ1-2; v_call: TRBV6-5; cdr3_length: 11; clone_size: -; cdr3_nt: TGTGCCAGCAGTTCGCAGGATGGCTACACCTTC; cdr3_aa: CASSSQDGYTF
d_call: -; j_call: TRBJ1-2; v_call: TRBV5-1; cdr3_length: 14; clone_size: -; cdr3_nt: TGCGCCAGCAGCTTGACCGTCAGGGACTATGGCTACACCTTC; cdr3_aa: CASSLTVRDYGYTF
d_call: -; j_call: TRBJ2-7; v_call: TRBV7-9; cdr3_length: 17; clone_size: few; cdr3_nt: TGTGCCAGCAGCTTAGATGTAGGAGGGTCTCGTTCAGGCGAGCAGTACTTC; cdr3_aa: CASSLDVGGSRSGEQYF
d_call: -; j_call: TRBJ2-3; v_call: TRBV7-9; cdr3_length: 16; clone_size: -; cdr3_nt: TGTGCCAGCAGCACAAAAATAGGCCCTCGCACAGATACGCAGTATTTT; cdr3_aa: CASSTKIGPRTDTQYF
d_call: -; j_call: TRBJ1-1; v_call: TRBV19; cdr3_length: 14; clone_size: -; cdr3_nt: TGTGCCAGTAGTTGGGGGGGGGAGAACACTGAAGCTTTCTTT; cdr3_aa: CASSWGGENTEAFF
d_call: TRBD1; j_call: TRBJ2-2; v_call: TRBV27; cdr3_length: 14; clone_size: -; cdr3_nt: TGTGCCAGCAGCCATAACACAGGGGTGGGTGAGCTGTTTTTT; cdr3_aa: CASSHNTGVGELFF
d_call: TRBD1; j_call: TRBJ1-2; v_call: TRBV9; cdr3_length: 14; clone_size: once; cdr3_nt: TGTGCCAGCAGTGAGGGGGACAGTAACTATGGCTACACCTTC; cdr3_aa: CASSEGDSNYGYTF
d_call: TRBD1; j_call: TRBJ2-7; v_call: TRBV29-1; cdr3_length: 13; clone_size: -; cdr3_nt: TGCAGCGTTCGCCCCGACAGGGTAAAAGAGCAGTACTTC; cdr3_aa: CSVRPDRVKEQYF
d_call: -; j_call: TRBJ1-2; v_call: TRBV6-6; cdr3_length: 11; clone_size: -; cdr3_nt: TGTGCCAGCAGTTACGGGGACAACTACACCTTC; cdr3_aa: CASSYGDNYTF
d_call: -; j_call: TRBJ2-3; v_call: TRBV6-5; cdr3_length: 13; clone_size: -; cdr3_nt: TGTGCCAGCACAGGGCTTGGCACAGATACGCAGTATTTT; cdr3_aa: CASTGLGTDTQYF
d_call: -; j_call: TRBJ1-1; v_call: TRBV11-2; cdr3_length: 14; clone_size: -; cdr3_nt: TGTGCCAGCAGCCCTCGGCGGGGAGGCACTGAAGCTTTCTTT; cdr3_aa: CASSPRRGGTEAFF
d_call: -; j_call: TRBJ1-2; v_call: TRBV4-3; cdr3_length: 11; clone_size: -; cdr3_nt: TGCGCCAGCAGCCAGCAGGGAGGCTACACCTTC; cdr3_aa: CASSQQGGYTF
d_call: -; j_call: TRBJ1-1; v_call: TRBV27; cdr3_length: 14; clone_size: -; cdr3_nt: TGTGCCAGCAGTTTGAAGGACGGGTACACTGAAGCTTTCTTT; cdr3_aa: CASSLKDGYTEAFF